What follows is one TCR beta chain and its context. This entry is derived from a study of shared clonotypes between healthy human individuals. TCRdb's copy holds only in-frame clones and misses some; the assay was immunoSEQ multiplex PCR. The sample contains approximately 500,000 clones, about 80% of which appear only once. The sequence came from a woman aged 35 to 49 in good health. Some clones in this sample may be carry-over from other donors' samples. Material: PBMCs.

CDR3 coding DNA: TGCGCCAGCAGCTTTTTTTGGACTGGGGCCAACGTCCTGACTTTC. This translates into CASSFFWTGANVLTF. The V gene is TRBV5-1, the J gene TRBJ2-6; D not certain. The CDR3 extends over 15 amino acids. Germline V CDR1 and CDR2: SGHRS, YFSETQ. V was shortened by 2 bases and J by 2 bases, with 8 bases between the two germline ends.